This T cell receptor beta chain was identified in a study of early T cells in non-severe SARS-CoV-2 infection. Study-level background: RNA in bulk from unsorted whole blood was sequenced, and chains were unpaired.

Individual cDNA molecules were tagged with unique molecular identifiers, the study reported. TCRdb reprocessed the 5' RACE reads with MiXCR, giving one entry per CDR3 protein. Of 35,000 to 45,000 distinct CDR3 sequences detected, 9% to 15% appear once; the ten largest clones hold around 15%. Overall study results and limits: Comparison of clonotypes with VDJdb favored anti-spike CD8 responses while missing private and CD4 specificities.

From germline, CDR1 is SNHLY and CDR2 FYNNEI. The CDR3 has 15 residues. Germline trimming cut 5 bases from V and 1 base from J; bases unmatched to any gene: 4. Only a few counts were recorded for this clonotype. Its antigen is as yet unknown. The TCR was taken from an adult who was a healthcare worker with PCR-confirmed SARS-CoV-2 infection or an uninfected control (not recorded which). Material for sequencing was whole blood. This chain joins TRBV2 and TRBJ1-5, with 8 bases identical to TRBD1. CDR3 residues: CASSLGQASNQPQHF. As DNA, the CDR3 is TGTGCCAGCAGTTTGGGACAGGCCAGCAATCAGCCCCAGCATTTT.